This is a list of T cell receptor beta chains from one sample in a study of Ad26.COV2.S vaccination and SARS-CoV-2 variants. The table came from immunoSEQ multiplex PCR; TCRdb's copy has only in-frame clones and leaves some out. The table has about 680,000 clones, 89% seen once; the top ten hold roughly 1.5%. The sequencing used peripheral blood, collected in a trial of Ad26.COV2.S vaccine versus placebo. Source of these receptors: a person between 18 and 65 years old who received the Ad26.COV2.S COVID-19 vaccine or a placebo. CDR3s include the opening cysteine and the closing phenylalanine or tryptophan. A D gene is named only where the DNA matches it firmly. Clone size appears in some rows only: once, few, many, or a class for an expanded clone.

D gene: TRBD1
CDR3 length: 14
V gene: TRBV5-1
clone size: .
J gene: TRBJ2-1
CDR3 DNA: TGCGCCAGCAGCTTGGAACAGGGGTTTCGGGAGCAGTTCTTC
CDR3 protein: CASSLEQGFREQFF

D gene: TRBD1
CDR3 length: 15
V gene: TRBV7-7
clone size: .
J gene: TRBJ2-7
CDR3 DNA: TGTGCCAGCAGCTCCGGACAGGGGGTTAGCTACGAGCAGTACTTC
CDR3 protein: CASSSGQGVSYEQYF

D gene: .
CDR3 length: 13
V gene: TRBV27
clone size: .
J gene: TRBJ1-2
CDR3 DNA: TGTGCCAGCAGTTTAGCAGGGAACTATGGCTACACCTTC
CDR3 protein: CASSLAGNYGYTF

D gene: .
CDR3 length: 11
V gene: TRBV6-1
clone size: .
J gene: TRBJ1-2
CDR3 DNA: TGTGCCAGCAGTGACAGCTATGGCTACACCTTC
CDR3 protein: CASSDSYGYTF

D gene: .
CDR3 length: 13
V gene: TRBV10-1
clone size: .
J gene: TRBJ2-7
CDR3 DNA: TGCGCCAGCAGTGGAGACAGCTCCTACGAGCAGTACTTC
CDR3 protein: CASSGDSSYEQYF

D gene: TRBD1
CDR3 length: 18
V gene: TRBV3-1/TRBV3-2
clone size: .
J gene: TRBJ1-3
CDR3 DNA: TGTGCCAGCAGCCACCTCGGACAGGGCGCCTGGTCTGGAAACACCATATATTTT
CDR3 protein: CASSHLGQGAWSGNTIYF

D gene: .
CDR3 length: 12
V gene: TRBV10-3
clone size: .
J gene: TRBJ1-1
CDR3 DNA: TGTGCCATTTCGGGCCCCGGAGGAGAAGCTTTCTTT
CDR3 protein: CAISGPGGEAFF

D gene: .
CDR3 length: 12
V gene: TRBV6-5
clone size: .
J gene: TRBJ1-5
CDR3 DNA: TGTGCCAGCAGCGACCTCATACAGCCCCAGCATTTT
CDR3 protein: CASSDLIQPQHF

D gene: .
CDR3 length: 14
V gene: TRBV18
clone size: .
J gene: TRBJ1-2
CDR3 DNA: TGTGCCAGCTCACCACTCAGCCTTAACTATGGCTACACCTTC
CDR3 protein: CASSPLSLNYGYTF

D gene: .
CDR3 length: 12
V gene: TRBV27
clone size: .
J gene: TRBJ2-7
CDR3 DNA: TGTGCCAGCAGTTTATCAGGGGGTGAGCAGTACTTC
CDR3 protein: CASSLSGGEQYF

D gene: .
CDR3 length: 13
V gene: TRBV7-9
clone size: .
J gene: TRBJ1-1
CDR3 DNA: TGTGCCAGCAGCTATCAGGGGCAACCTGAAGCTTTCTTT
CDR3 protein: CASSYQGQPEAFF

D gene: .
CDR3 length: 15
V gene: TRBV5-4
clone size: few
J gene: TRBJ2-7
CDR3 DNA: TGTGCCAGCAGCCGCCGGCAGGGGACGGCCTACGAGCAGTACTTC
CDR3 protein: CASSRRQGTAYEQYF

D gene: .
CDR3 length: 15
V gene: TRBV27
clone size: .
J gene: TRBJ2-7
CDR3 DNA: TGTGCCAGCAGTTTAAGGGGGGGCCGTCCCTACGAGCAGTACTTC
CDR3 protein: CASSLRGGRPYEQYF